This is a list of T cell receptor beta chains from one sample in a study of blood T cell repertoires in COVID-19. The protocol was immunoSEQ multiplex PCR, while the TCRdb copy is restricted to in-frame clones and leaves out a portion. The table records just under 150,000 clones, around 83% of them present only once. The sequencing input was peripheral blood. Receptors originate from a human donor with acute or convalescent COVID-19. The donor label of this sample is uncertain. Each CDR3 is given with its conserved first and last residue.

V,J,CDR3
TRBV11-2,TRBJ1-1,CASSLDQYEAFF
TRBV7-2,TRBJ1-4,CASSFGTGNEKLFF
TRBV5-1,TRBJ2-2,CASSLESLAGVNTGELFF
TRBV29-1,TRBJ1-4,CSATGIEEKLFF
TRBV6-5,TRBJ1-5,CASQGQGLDNQPQHF
TRBV9,TRBJ2-1,CASSAGRQFSSYNEQFF
TRBV7-2,TRBJ2-3,CASRRLAGSLFSTDTQYF
TRBV6-5,TRBJ2-1,CASSYSADYNEQFF
TRBV24-1,TRBJ2-5,CATSDTGTGNGETQYF
TRBV18,TRBJ2-1,CASSPPSGTNEQFF
TRBV19,TRBJ1-1,CASQDRMNTEAFF
TRBV27,TRBJ1-3,CASSPGQKLGGNTIYF
TRBV24-1,TRBJ2-5,CATSDLSAGVGQETQYF
TRBV7-8,TRBJ1-1,CASSFRENTEAFF
TRBV6-5,TRBJ1-1,CASSRGEDTEAFF
TRBV27,TRBJ1-5,CASSLSGQGSNQPQHF
TRBV11-2,TRBJ1-2,CASSLSGGHTYGYTF
TRBV30,TRBJ1-1,CAWTQGRDTEAFF
TRBV29-1,TRBJ2-2,CTVQGGDTGELFF
TRBV6-5,TRBJ1-5,CASSSTPRAGQPQHF
TRBV19,TRBJ1-1,CASSIEWAVGTEAFF
TRBV27,TRBJ1-5,CASSWGGPSQPQHF
TRBV7-2,TRBJ2-5,CASSLKRPPRETQYF
TRBV14,TRBJ2-1,CASSSTSAEVRQFF
TRBV24-1,TRBJ1-5,CATSGTGYQPQHF
TRBV12-5,TRBJ2-5,CASGLVPSGGARETQYF
TRBV27,TRBJ2-1,CASSSDRESYNEQFF
TRBV24-1,TRBJ2-1,CATAVGQGYNEQFF
TRBV9,TRBJ2-5,CASSYRDREQETQYF
TRBV30,TRBJ1-6,CATRRTGGNSPLHF
TRBV5-1,TRBJ1-4,CASSPGQSGHGKLFF
TRBV4-1,TRBJ2-2,CASSEGLGLAGELFF
TRBV28,TRBJ1-1,CASSATGAAFF
TRBV28,TRBJ1-5,CASSLGQRPQHF
TRBV9,TRBJ2-7,CASSGGTDQSYEQYF
TRBV27,TRBJ1-6,CASRRGGDRAFSYNSPLHF
TRBV19,TRBJ1-3,CASSLILWSGNTIYF
TRBV30,TRBJ2-1,CAWTQTSRFSEQFF
TRBV7-3,TRBJ1-5,CASSLRGVSSNQPQHF
TRBV7-9,TRBJ2-1,CASSLPWTSDEQFF
TRBV27,TRBJ2-5,CASSLSRETQYF
TRBV7-2,TRBJ1-2,CASSYVTGDNGYTF
TRBV9,TRBJ2-2,CASTKRVTSGRAGELFF
TRBV5-6,TRBJ1-2,CASSPRDSVYYGYTF
TRBV7-2,TRBJ1-5,CASSLRVEEAQHF
TRBV7-9,TRBJ1-1,CASSLGRTGNTEAFF
TRBV28,TRBJ1-1,CATSRVKGGPEAFF
TRBV21-1,TRBJ1-4,CAMSPGFVNEKLFF
TRBV4-2,TRBJ2-7,CASSQATTGSPYEQYF
TRBV5-1,TRBJ1-1,CASSPAQRWETEAFF
TRBV3-1/TRBV3-2,TRBJ1-2,CASSQRRDRDLEGYTF
TRBV15,TRBJ1-3,CATSRGGTAPGNTIYF